This T cell receptor beta chain was sequenced for a study of shared T cell receptors in the human thymus. Trimming removed 4 bases from V and 12 bases from J; junction bases left unmatched: 14. Germline V CDR1 and CDR2: SGHRS, YFSETQ. CDR3 length equals 16 residues. In its sample, this clone was seen once. The method was immunoSEQ multiplex PCR; TCRdb's version includes in-frame clones alone and lacks a portion of them. The table lists about 660,000 clones, approximately 90% of them singletons. This sample also appeared in a second study, on human thymus T cells. As that report states: It was from resections taken during corrective heart surgery that the thymus tissue came. Usage of V and J genes appeared biased in thymic and blood repertoires. Highly overlapping thymic repertoires in unrelated individuals were reported by related research.

The V call is TRBV5-1, the J call TRBJ2-1; 12 bases map to TRBD2. The source material was thymocytes. The source of this sequence is a boy under two years old with a congenital heart defect. As DNA, the CDR3 is TGCGCCAGCAGCCCTTACCTCCTAGCGGGAGGGCCTGGGCAGTTCTTC. Protein: CASSPYLLAGGPGQFF. Based on the CDR3 plus reference TRBV5-1 and TRBJ2-1, the full variable domain is KAGVTQTPRYLIKTRGQQVTLSCSPISGHRSVSWYQQTPGQGLQFLFEYFSETQRNKGNFPGRFSGRQFSNSRSEMNVSTLELGDSALYLCASSPYLLAGGPGQFFGPGTRLTVL.